The 8 T cell receptor beta chains below were found in one sample sequenced in a study of blood T cells in healthy people across ages. Then a second PCR, running about 6 to 11 cycles, was carried out with a sample-barcoded 5' primer and a J-beta primer mix. TCRdb reanalysed the 5' RACE reads using MiXCR and keeps one entry per CDR3 protein. This sample carries 800,000 to 950,000 distinct CDR3 sequences, roughly 48% of them seen once, and the ten largest clones take around 15%. What was sequenced was blood. These receptors were taken from a man aged 25-45 years in good health.

This clonotype was observed a handful of times. The chain employs TRBV6-1 and TRBJ2-3; 10 nucleotides agree with TRBD2. This CDR3 has 15 amino acids. V was pared by 6 bases and J by 2 bases, with 5 bases of the junction left unmatched. CDR1 is MNHNS, CDR2 SASEGT, per germline. In DNA, the CDR3 is TGTGCCAGCAGGGGGAGCGGGGGGGACACAGATACGCAGTATTTT. Protein sequence: CASRGSGGDTDTQYF.

As regards this clonotype: The junction departs from germline at one end; a sequencing error may be responsible. The chain is built from TRBV12-3 or TRBV12-4 and TRBJ2-7, with D perhaps matching TRBD2 (6 bases). The CDR3 length is 14 residues. CDR3 in DNA: TGTGCCAGCAGTTTTGGCGGGGCTAGCCACGAGCGGTACTTC. Translated: CASSFGGASHERYF.

The chain recombines TRBV29-1 with TRBJ2-1; possible D gene TRBD2, 7 bases. This CDR3 comprises 15 residues. V was shortened by 7 bases and J by 2 bases, with 18 bases between the two germline ends. The V gene's germline CDR1 is SQVTM and CDR2 ANQGSEA. CDR3 residues: CSAGGGGLPYNEQFF. The CDR3 bases are TGCAGCGCGGGGGGTGGGGGGCTCCCCTACAATGAGCAGTTCTTC.

The chain carries TRBV12-3 or TRBV12-4 and TRBJ2-3; 9 nucleotides line up with TRBD1. CDR3 size: 16 residues. V trimming: 5 bases; J trimming: 6 bases; junction bases outside the gene matches: 12. The CDR3 is CASSPTGGSFGDTQYF. In nucleotides, the CDR3 is TGTGCCAGCAGTCCAACAGGGGGCAGTTTTGGCGATACGCAGTATTTT.

V usage is TRBV20-1 and J usage is TRBJ1-6; 9 nucleotides line up with TRBD1. The CDR3 sequence is 14 residues long. CDR1 is DFQATT and CDR2 is SNEGSKA in the germline V gene (reference sequence). Trimming took 1 base from V and 8 from J; bases not matched to a gene: 3. In nucleotides, the CDR3 is TGCAGTGCTAGAGGGGACAGGGATCATTCACCCCTCCACTTT. This sequence encodes CSARGDRDHSPLHF.

This chain uses TRBV3-1 with TRBJ2-1, with 8 nucleotides matching TRBD2. Germline V gene data show CDR1 as LGHDT and CDR2 as YNNKEL (reference sequence). The CDR3 contains 17 residues. Losses at the gene ends were 4 bases for V and 4 bases for J; bases not matched to a gene: 12. This chain's CDR3 is CASSLERGGSIYNEQFF. The CDR3, as DNA: TGTGCCAGCAGCCTGGAGCGCGGGGGGTCAATATACAATGAGCAGTTCTTC.

This clonotype was seen a handful of times. V gene TRBV6-2 or TRBV6-3 combines with J gene TRBJ1-2; unclear D gene. The germline V and J ends were trimmed by 6 bases and 4 bases, with 15 bases remaining between them. Germline CDR1 MNHEY, CDR2 SVGEGT. The CDR3 totals 14 residues. CDR3 sequence reads: CASSSRWQIYGYTF. As DNA, the CDR3 is TGTGCCAGCAGCAGCCGTTGGCAGATCTATGGCTACACCTTC.

This clonotype was seen more than once but under ten times. V gene TRBV29-1 combines with J gene TRBJ2-5; weak D call: TRBD2 (6 bases). Trimming took 6 bases from V and 4 from J, leaving 18 bases between them. CDR1 and CDR2 (germline): SQVTM, ANQGSEA. The CDR3 extends over 14 amino acids. The CDR3 reads CSVLISRGSETQYF. The CDR3 DNA reads TGCAGCGTCCTCATATCCCGGGGGTCAGAGACCCAGTACTTC.